This T cell receptor (beta chain) was sequenced for a study of blood T cell repertoires in COVID-19. The overall study: The United States, Italy and Spain supplied acute and convalescent COVID-19 samples.

Clones were read by immunoSEQ multiplex PCR, and TCRdb kept only the in-frame ones, dropping some. The top ten hold 9.1% of the sample, which has about 250,000 clones, about 82% seen once. Germline V gene lookup returns CDR1 LNHNV and CDR2 YYDKDF (reference sequence). The CDR3 covers 15 residues. V dropped 1 base and J dropped 4 bases, with 13 bases sitting between them. The TCR was taken from a woman aged 45-65 years with acute COVID-19. The J gene is TRBJ1-2, the V gene TRBV15; D ambiguous. The sample consisted of PBMCs or T cells enriched from blood (not recorded which). The CDR3, as DNA: TGTGCCACCAGCAGAGGAGGCGGCGGAAGCTATGGCTACACCTTC. Protein product: CATSRGGGGSYGYTF.